Below are 6 T cell receptor beta chains sequenced from a single sample in a study of graft-versus-host responses after intestinal transplantation. For these TCRs, the target antigens are not known. The table came from immunoSEQ multiplex PCR; TCRdb's copy has only in-frame clones and leaves some out. The data contain 75,000 to 100,000 clones, just under 95% of them seen just once; the ten biggest clones take up 0.45% to 0.6%. The sequencing here drew on unstimulated CD8+ T cells sorted from spleen or lymph node cells, taken before intestinal transplant. The source of these receptors is a human donor who received an intestinal transplant.

This clone came up a few times. This chain uses TRBV6-5 with TRBJ1-5, with D perhaps matching TRBD1 (6 bases). V was clipped by 6 bases and J by 3 bases, with 12 bases between them. The CDR3 has 14 residues. Germline V gene lookup returns CDR1 MNHEY and CDR2 SVGAGI. The CDR3 is CASSKTGINQPQHF. CDR3 in DNA: TGTGCCAGCAGCAAAACAGGGATCAATCAGCCCCAGCATTTT.

For the CDR3, the DNA is TGTGCCAGCAGCTTAGGTAGGGACAAGCCCTCCTACGAGCAGTACTTC. Its protein is CASSLGRDKPSYEQYF. This chain joins TRBV7-6 and TRBJ2-7; a weak D match, TRBD1 (6 bases). The germline V gene has CDR1 SGHVS and CDR2 FNYEAQ. CDR3 length: 16 residues. Trimming removed 1 base from V and 0 bases from J, with 13 bases in between.

The V gene is TRBV19, the J gene TRBJ2-1; 13 nucleotides line up with TRBD2. This CDR3 comprises 19 residues. CDR1 LNHDA and CDR2 SQIVND come from the germline V gene (reference sequence). Germline trimming cut 4 bases from V and 1 base from J; bases unmatched to any gene: 10. In DNA, the CDR3 is TGTGCCAGTAGTACCCCCGGGACTAGCGGGATTACGTCCTACAATGAGCAGTTCTTC. It specifies CASSTPGTSGITSYNEQFF. Together with reference TRBV19 and TRBJ2-1, the CDR3 gives the full variable domain: DGGITQSPKYLFRKEGQNVTLSCEQNLNHDAMYWYRQDPGQGLRLIYYSQIVNDFQKGDIAEGYSVSREKKESFPLTVTSAQKNPTAFYLCASSTPGTSGITSYNEQFFGPGTRLTVL.

The chain combines TRBV6-1 with TRBJ2-7; 7 bases align to TRBD1. Trimming removed 6 bases from V and 0 bases from J; junction bases left unmatched: 2. The CDR3 totals 13 residues. The germline V gene has CDR1 MNHNS and CDR2 SASEGT. CDR3 DNA sequence: TGTGCCAGCAGGGGGACAGCCTCCTACGAGCAGTACTTC. Protein sequence: CASRGTASYEQYF.

The chain links TRBV2 to TRBJ2-1, with 9 bases identical to TRBD1. The CDR3 sequence is 13 residues long. Germline assignment: CDR1 SNHLY and CDR2 FYNNEI. The V gene end was trimmed by 8 bases and the J gene end by 3 bases; junction bases not matched to a gene: 2. The CDR3, as DNA: TGTGCCAGCGAGGGACAGGGCTACAATGAGCAGTTCTTC. It codes for CASEGQGYNEQFF.

The chain joins TRBV27 to TRBJ2-3; TRBD1 agrees at 7 bases. V shed 6 bases, J shed 6 bases, and the junction held 6 bases outside the gene matches. Germline V lookup: CDR1 MNHEY, CDR2 SMNVEV (reference sequence). The CDR3 has 13 amino acids. The chain's CDR3 is CASSTGVSDTQYF. The DNA for the CDR3 is TGTGCCAGCAGCACAGGGGTTAGCGATACGCAGTATTTT.